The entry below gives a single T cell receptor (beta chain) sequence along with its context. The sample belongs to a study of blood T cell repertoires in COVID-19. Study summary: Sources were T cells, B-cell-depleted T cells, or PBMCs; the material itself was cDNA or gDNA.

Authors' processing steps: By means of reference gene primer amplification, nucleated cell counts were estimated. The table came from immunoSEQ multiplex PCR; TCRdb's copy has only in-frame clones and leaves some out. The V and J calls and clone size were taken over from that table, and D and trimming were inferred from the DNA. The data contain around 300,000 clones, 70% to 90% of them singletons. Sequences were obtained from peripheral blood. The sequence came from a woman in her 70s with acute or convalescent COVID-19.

CDR3 loop: CASSGQVNSPLHF. The CDR3, as DNA: TGTGCCAGCAGTGGGCAGGTCAATTCACCCCTCCACTTT. The chain links TRBV2 to TRBJ1-6; D remains ambiguous. The V gene lost 4 bases and the J gene lost 7 bases, with 8 bases spanning the gap. Germline CDR1 and CDR2: SNHLY and FYNNEI. The CDR3 length is 13 residues.